This is a list of T cell receptor beta chains from one sample in a study of Graves' ophthalmopathy and Graves' hyperthyroidism. MiXCR, applied by TCRdb to the multiplex PCR reads, yields one record per CDR3 protein. This sample carries about 380,000 distinct CDR3 sequences, about 16% of them seen once, and the ten largest clones take 5.5% to 7%. Sequenced sample: peripheral blood. The origin of the receptors is a woman aged 18-30 years with stable Graves' hyperthyroidism. The conserved cysteine and the conserved F or W are not part of the CDR3 here. The listing skips clone size in some rows; elsewhere it reads once, few, many or a size class.

J: TRBJ1-2
size: many
V: TRBV6-5
CDR3: ASSYTLTSPNYGYT

J: TRBJ1-5
size: -
V: TRBV5-6
CDR3: ASSFRGLHSNQPQH

J: TRBJ1-2
size: -
V: TRBV6-5
CDR3: ASSYRGRAPGYT

J: TRBJ2-2
size: many
V: TRBV27
CDR3: ASSPRGRRTGELF

J: TRBJ1-1
size: many
V: TRBV11-1
CDR3: ASSLSPFGRNTEAF

J: TRBJ1-1
size: many
V: TRBV6-7
CDR3: ASRQGPQLMNTEAF

J: TRBJ1-1
size: many
V: TRBV12-3/TRBV12-4
CDR3: ASRPVVGDTEAF

J: TRBJ1-2
size: many
V: TRBV20-1
CDR3: SASSRGTTNYGYT

J: TRBJ1-1
size: many
V: TRBV6-1
CDR3: ASTRGEPDAF

J: TRBJ1-1
size: many
V: TRBV9
CDR3: ASSVAAGRNTEAF

J: TRBJ1-2
size: many
V: TRBV12-3/TRBV12-4
CDR3: ASSSLEADSNYGYT

J: TRBJ1-2
size: -
V: TRBV12-3/TRBV12-4
CDR3: ASSKQGGYGYT

J: TRBJ1-1
size: -
V: TRBV5-5
CDR3: ASSLGQGGTEAC

J: TRBJ2-2
size: many
V: TRBV6-2/TRBV6-3
CDR3: ASSYWDHKTGELF

J: TRBJ2-7
size: many
V: TRBV9
CDR3: ASSVAADGGGASYEQY

J: TRBJ2-7
size: many
V: TRBV6-1
CDR3: ASSLDRDRTYEQY

J: TRBJ2-7
size: many
V: TRBV19
CDR3: ASKAQESSYEQY

J: TRBJ1-2
size: -
V: TRBV24-1
CDR3: ATSDPKGYT

J: TRBJ2-2
size: -
V: TRBV5-4
CDR3: ASSFTTGTANTGELF

J: TRBJ2-2
size: few
V: TRBV4-2
CDR3: ASSQGTYTGELF

J: TRBJ1-1
size: many
V: TRBV10-2
CDR3: ASSDQGFDAF

J: TRBJ2-7
size: many
V: TRBV11-2
CDR3: ASSLVRAPYEQY

J: TRBJ1-5
size: many
V: TRBV3-1
CDR3: ASSQGTGGNQPQH

J: TRBJ1-5
size: many
V: TRBV6-1
CDR3: ASEDSNQPQH

J: TRBJ1-1
size: many
V: TRBV14
CDR3: ASSHLTVNTEAF

J: TRBJ2-2
size: many
V: TRBV6-1
CDR3: ASSPRDWNTGELF

J: TRBJ1-2
size: -
V: TRBV4-1
CDR3: ASSQGRGRGGGYT

J: TRBJ2-2
size: -
V: TRBV19
CDR3: ASSFRQGAEYTGELF

J: TRBJ1-6
size: few
V: TRBV7-2
CDR3: ASSQGQSFYNSPLH

J: TRBJ2-7
size: -
V: TRBV3-1
CDR3: ASSLQVTYEQY

J: TRBJ2-7
size: many
V: TRBV12-5
CDR3: ASGLDSYEQY

J: TRBJ1-1
size: many
V: TRBV12-3/TRBV12-4
CDR3: ASTPSTEAF

J: TRBJ1-1
size: few
V: TRBV4-1
CDR3: ASSQPSGGEAF

J: TRBJ2-5
size: many
V: TRBV5-1
CDR3: ASSLAGTGETQY

J: TRBJ1-1
size: many
V: TRBV11-1
CDR3: ASSLAVTANTEAF

J: TRBJ2-7
size: few
V: TRBV2
CDR3: ASTAQRGSYEQY

J: TRBJ1-1
size: many
V: TRBV27
CDR3: ASSFRQASGTEAF

J: TRBJ2-2
size: -
V: TRBV6-1
CDR3: ASSTRTHTGELF

J: TRBJ2-5
size: few
V: TRBV7-9
CDR3: ASPEGETQY

J: TRBJ1-1
size: few
V: TRBV7-9
CDR3: ASRTGDFEAF

J: TRBJ1-2
size: many
V: TRBV11-1
CDR3: ASSPTGDSGGYT

J: TRBJ2-7
size: few
V: TRBV28
CDR3: ASSLPRTAYEQY

J: TRBJ1-6
size: many
V: TRBV7-2
CDR3: ASSFRGERDNSPLH

J: TRBJ2-5
size: many
V: TRBV7-8
CDR3: ASSRSGYQETQY

J: TRBJ1-3
size: many
V: TRBV2
CDR3: ASREVWTGTGNTIY

J: TRBJ1-2
size: many
V: TRBV11-2
CDR3: ACQGLGYGYT

J: TRBJ1-1
size: many
V: TRBV6-5
CDR3: ASSYSRDPNTEAF

J: TRBJ1-1
size: many
V: TRBV29-1
CDR3: SVDMTSVNTEAF

J: TRBJ2-7
size: many
V: TRBV6-1
CDR3: ASTRGGGGYEQY

J: TRBJ2-7
size: -
V: TRBV6-5
CDR3: ASSYHGQGLNEQY

J: TRBJ1-1
size: many
V: TRBV6-2/TRBV6-3
CDR3: ASNIWGATEAF